This T cell receptor (beta chain) is from a study of cytomegalovirus exposure and HLA in healthy donors. The V end was cut by 5 bases, the J end by 2 bases, with 17 bases between. The CDR3 extends over 16 amino acids. Germline CDR1 and CDR2: SGHTA and FQGNSA. In the PCR, 60 Vbeta and 13 Jbeta primers were used. Profiling relied on immunoSEQ multiplex PCR, and the TCRdb table lists in-frame clones only, not all of them. The table has around 120,000 clones, around four fifths seen once. Whole-study findings and limits: In an earlier analysis, productive rearrangement rates for most beta V segments clustered near 87% or 30%. The study found most TCR sequences rare, yet found some public TCRs in many donors. In a later analysis, at a false discovery rate of 0.05, 15,000 to 20,000 TCR beta sequences were associated with HLA alleles.

This clone came up a few times. Its specificity is unknown. Sequenced sample: PBMCs. The V and J genes are TRBV7-2 and TRBJ2-3, with a weak D call TRBD1 (5 bases). This TCR was recovered from a man aged 55 to 70 in good health and CMV-seropositive. The CDR3 loop reads CASSPKGRTHTDTQYF. CDR3 sequence (DNA): TGTGCCAGCAGCCCAAAAGGAAGGACACACACAGATACGCAGTATTTT.